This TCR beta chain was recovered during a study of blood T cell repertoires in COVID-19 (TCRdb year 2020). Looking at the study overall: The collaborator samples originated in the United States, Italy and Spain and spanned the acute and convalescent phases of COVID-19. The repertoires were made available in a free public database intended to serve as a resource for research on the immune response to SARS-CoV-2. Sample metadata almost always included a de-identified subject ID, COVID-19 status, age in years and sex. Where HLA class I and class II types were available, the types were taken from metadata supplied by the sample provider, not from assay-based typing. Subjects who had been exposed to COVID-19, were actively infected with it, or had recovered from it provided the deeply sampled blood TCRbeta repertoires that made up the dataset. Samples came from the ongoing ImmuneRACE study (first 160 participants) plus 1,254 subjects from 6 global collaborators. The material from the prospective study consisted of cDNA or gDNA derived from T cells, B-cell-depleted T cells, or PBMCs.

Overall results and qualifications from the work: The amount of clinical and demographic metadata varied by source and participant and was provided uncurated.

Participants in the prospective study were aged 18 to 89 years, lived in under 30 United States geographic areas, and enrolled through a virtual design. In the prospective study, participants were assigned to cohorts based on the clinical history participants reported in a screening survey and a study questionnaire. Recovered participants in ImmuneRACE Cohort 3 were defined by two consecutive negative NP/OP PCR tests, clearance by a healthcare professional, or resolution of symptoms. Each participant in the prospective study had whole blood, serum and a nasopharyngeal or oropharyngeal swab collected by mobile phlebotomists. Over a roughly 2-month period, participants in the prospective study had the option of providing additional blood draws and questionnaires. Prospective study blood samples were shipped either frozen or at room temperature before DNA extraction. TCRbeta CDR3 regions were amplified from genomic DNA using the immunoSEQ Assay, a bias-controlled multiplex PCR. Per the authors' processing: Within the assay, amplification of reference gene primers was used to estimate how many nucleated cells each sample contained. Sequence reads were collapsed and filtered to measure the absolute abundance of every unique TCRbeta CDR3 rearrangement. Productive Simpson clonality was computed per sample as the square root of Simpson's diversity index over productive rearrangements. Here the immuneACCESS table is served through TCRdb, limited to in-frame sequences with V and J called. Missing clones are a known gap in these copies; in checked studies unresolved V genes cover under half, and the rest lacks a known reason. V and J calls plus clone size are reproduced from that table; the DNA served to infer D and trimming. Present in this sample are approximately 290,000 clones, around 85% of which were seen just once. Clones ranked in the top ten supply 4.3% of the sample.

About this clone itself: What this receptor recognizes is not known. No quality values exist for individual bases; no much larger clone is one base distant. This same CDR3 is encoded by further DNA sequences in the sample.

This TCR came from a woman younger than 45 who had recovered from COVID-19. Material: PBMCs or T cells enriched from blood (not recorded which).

This receptor has the CDR3 CASSLSRGDYGYTF. The DNA sequence reads TGTGCCAGCAGTTTAAGCAGGGGGGACTATGGCTACACCTTC. The sequence links TRBV28 to TRBJ1-2; TRBD1 lines up with 7 middle nucleotides. In the germline V gene, CDR1 corresponds to MDHEN and CDR2 to SYDVKM. V trim: 2 bases; J trim: 3 bases; unmatched bases: 3. The CDR3 starts with the cysteine, ends with the phenylalanine, and has 14 residues. Only the CDR3 DNA stays, 42 bases, in frame from base 1.